A single T cell receptor (beta chain) is shown here with its context. Its target is not known. This record comes from a study of vaccination effects on CD4 cells after COVID-19. Data came from immunoSEQ multiplex PCR; TCRdb stores just in-frame clones and leaves some out. This table holds 50,000 to 65,000 clones, around 73% found once. CD4+ T cells specific for antigen were expanded with viral peptide pools by the ViraFEST assay before sequencing. Upon completion of about ten days in culture, CD4+ T cells were isolated. Vaccine administered to participants consisted of two doses of either BNT162b2 or mRNA-1273. PBMC were cultured at a few million per well with 9 to 10 IU/ml IL-2 and around 9.4 ug/ml peptides. The V and J ends lost 1 base and 7 bases respectively, with 8 bases between them. Germline assignment: CDR1 MNHNS and CDR2 SASEGT. The CDR3 has 13 amino acids.

The TCR comes from a human donor who received a COVID-19 vaccine. J is TRBJ1-5 and V is TRBV6-1; D gene uncertain. Specimen: CD4+ T cells from PBMCs cultured with HCoV-229E spike peptides, collected after COVID-19 vaccination. The CDR3 DNA reads as TGTGCCAGCAGTGAAGTTCGCGGGCAGCCCCAGCATTTT. Translating gives CASSEVRGQPQHF.